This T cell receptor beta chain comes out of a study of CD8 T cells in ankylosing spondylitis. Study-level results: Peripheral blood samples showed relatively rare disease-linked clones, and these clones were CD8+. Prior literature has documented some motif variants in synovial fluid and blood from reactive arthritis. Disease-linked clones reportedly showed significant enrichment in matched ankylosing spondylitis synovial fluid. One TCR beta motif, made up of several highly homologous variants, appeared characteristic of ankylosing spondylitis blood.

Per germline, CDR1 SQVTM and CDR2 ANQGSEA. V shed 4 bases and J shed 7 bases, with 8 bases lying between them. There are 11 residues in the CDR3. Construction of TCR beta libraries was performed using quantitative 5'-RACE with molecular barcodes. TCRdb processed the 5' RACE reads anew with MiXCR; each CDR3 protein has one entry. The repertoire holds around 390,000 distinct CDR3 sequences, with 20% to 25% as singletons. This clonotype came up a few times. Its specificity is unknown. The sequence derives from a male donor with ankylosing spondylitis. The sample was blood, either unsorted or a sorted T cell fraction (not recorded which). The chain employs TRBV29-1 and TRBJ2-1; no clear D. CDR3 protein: CSVATRNEQFF. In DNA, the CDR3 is TGCAGCGTTGCCACGCGGAATGAGCAGTTCTTC.